The 5 T cell receptor beta chains below were found in one sample sequenced in a study of blood T cell repertoires in COVID-19. Repertoires were generated with immunoSEQ multiplex PCR, while TCRdb's copy carries only in-frame clones and drops some. The table lists 140,000 to 150,000 clones, roughly 89% of them singletons. Sample: peripheral blood. The receptors stem from a woman aged 45-60 years with acute or convalescent COVID-19.

About this clone: Other DNA sequences within the sample encode an identical CDR3. This chain links TRBV6-5 with TRBJ1-1; no clear D. The CDR3 runs 11 residues. Between the trimmed V and J ends, which lost 6 bases and 1 base, there was a span of 3 bases. Germline assignment: CDR1 MNHEY and CDR2 SVGAGI. CDR3 loop: CASSRNTEAFF. In DNA form, the CDR3 reads TGTGCCAGCAGCCGGAACACTGAAGCTTTCTTT.

The gene calls are TRBV19 and TRBJ2-2; D is unresolved. Germline V gene data show CDR1 as LNHDA and CDR2 as SQIVND (reference sequence). Trimming removed 4 bases at V and 4 bases at J, with 7 bases between. This CDR3 comprises 13 residues. The CDR3 DNA sequence: TGTGCCAGTAGTACTCGTGTCACCGGGGAGCTGTTTTTT. Translated, it gives CASSTRVTGELFF.

V and J are TRBV9 and TRBJ2-3; D may be TRBD2 (5 bases). CDR1 and CDR2 from the germline V gene are SGDLS and YYNGEE. Trimming pared 4 bases from V and 0 bases from J, leaving 9 bases between. This CDR3 has 14 amino acids. The CDR3 here is CASSSPGSTDTQYF. CDR3 coding DNA: TGTGCCAGCAGCTCGCCGGGGAGCACAGATACGCAGTATTTT.

This rearrangement joins TRBV7-2 to TRBJ2-1; weak D call: TRBD2 (5 bases). V shed 5 bases and J shed 0 bases, with 11 bases lying between them. The length of the CDR3 is 15 residues. Germline values: CDR1 SGHTA, CDR2 FQGNSA. The CDR3: CASSLGVNSYNEQFF. DNA for the CDR3: TGTGCCAGCAGCCTCGGGGTTAACTCCTACAATGAGCAGTTCTTC.

V is TRBV19 and J is TRBJ2-6; TRBD1 matches at 7 bases. Unmatched junction bases numbered 8, after V lost 6 bases and J lost 0 bases. The CDR3 runs 17 residues. Germline V CDR1 and CDR2: LNHDA, SQIVND (reference sequence). The CDR3 loop reads CASSVRDRSSGANVLTF. The CDR3 DNA reads as TGTGCCAGTAGCGTCCGGGACAGAAGCTCTGGGGCCAACGTCCTGACTTTC.